These T cell receptor beta chains were read from a single sample in a study of blood T cell repertoires in COVID-19. Sequenced by immunoSEQ multiplex PCR; TCRdb stores in-frame clones only, minus some. This repertoire shows under 150,000 clones, about 88% found once; its top ten account for about 2.5%. Sequenced material: PBMCs or T cells enriched from blood (not recorded which). The receptors stem from a woman in her forties or fifties who had recovered from COVID-19. Each CDR3 is given with its conserved first and last residue. A D gene is named only where the DNA matches it firmly. Clone size, where shown, is once, few, many, or a class for clones that have expanded.

TRBJ1-1	TRBV11-3	few	TRBD1	CASSPGQRNTEAFF	TGTGCCAGCAGCCCGGGACAGAGGAACACTGAAGCTTTCTTT
TRBJ2-5	TRBV5-1	.	.	CASSSGQETQYF	TGCGCCAGCAGCTCAGGGCAAGAGACCCAGTACTTC
TRBJ2-3	TRBV5-1	.	TRBD2	CASSPGDYNTDTQYF	TGCGCCAGCAGCCCCGGGGACTACAACACAGATACGCAGTATTTT
TRBJ2-1	TRBV6-5	once	TRBD2	CASSLAGGLNEQFF	TGTGCCAGCAGTCTAGCGGGGGGCCTCAATGAGCAGTTCTTC
TRBJ1-4	TRBV6-6	.	.	CASSFGSEKLFF	TGTGCCAGCAGCTTCGGGAGCGAAAAACTGTTTTTT
TRBJ1-1	TRBV6-5	.	.	CASTLGGDYEAFF	TGTGCCAGCACTCTGGGAGGCGACTACGAAGCTTTCTTT
TRBJ2-7	TRBV3-1/TRBV3-2	.	.	CASSPAGTAGYEQYF	TGTGCCAGCAGCCCCGCGGGGACGGCGGGCTACGAGCAGTACTTC
TRBJ2-7	TRBV5-5	.	TRBD1	CASSLGMGQGYEQYF	TGTGCCAGCAGCTTGGGAATGGGACAGGGTTACGAGCAGTACTTC
TRBJ2-7	TRBV4-1	.	.	CASSQGTSSYEQYF	TGCGCCAGCAGCCAGGGGACAAGCTCCTACGAGCAGTACTTC
TRBJ2-5	TRBV10-3	.	TRBD1	CAISPGQGLRETQYF	TGTGCCATCAGTCCTGGACAGGGGCTGAGGGAGACCCAGTACTTC
TRBJ1-1	TRBV27	.	.	CASSLGQGWMDTEAFF	TGTGCCAGCAGTTTAGGGCAGGGTTGGATGGACACTGAAGCTTTCTTT